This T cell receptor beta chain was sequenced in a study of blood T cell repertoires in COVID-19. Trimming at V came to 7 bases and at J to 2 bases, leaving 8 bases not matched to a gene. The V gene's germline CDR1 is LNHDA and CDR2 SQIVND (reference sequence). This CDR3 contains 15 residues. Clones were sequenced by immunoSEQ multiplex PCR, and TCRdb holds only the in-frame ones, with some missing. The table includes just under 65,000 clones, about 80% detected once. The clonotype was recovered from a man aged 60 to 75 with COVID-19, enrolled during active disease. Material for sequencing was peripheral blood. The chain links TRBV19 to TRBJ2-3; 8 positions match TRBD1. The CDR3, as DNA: TGTGCCAGTACCATAGGGACAGGCTTCACAGATACGCAGTATTTT. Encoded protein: CASTIGTGFTDTQYF.